This T cell receptor (beta chain) is drawn from a study of T cells after yellow fever vaccination. V dropped 4 bases and J dropped 13; count of bases not matched to a gene: 11. Germline CDR1 reads SGHDT; CDR2 reads YYEEEE. This CDR3 region has 14 residues. Notes on this clonotype: The antigen is undetermined.

The study's findings and limits: Post-booster repertoires again held most primary-vaccination clones (around 95% CD4, 88% CD8).

One entry per CDR3 protein results from TCRdb running MiXCR on the 5' RACE reads. Among about 350,000 distinct CDR3 sequences listed, 11% were seen once. The material was PBMCs, obtained on the day of the first yellow fever vaccination. The J gene is TRBJ1-6, the V gene TRBV5-6; TRBD1 matches at 7 bases. The sequence was collected from a man between 18 and 35 years old who received the YFV17D yellow fever vaccine. The DNA for the CDR3 is TGTGCCAGCAGCCACCGACAGGGTTTTAATCCCCTCCACTTT. It translates to CASSHRQGFNPLHF. Full variable domain (outside the CDR3, taken from reference TRBV5-6 and TRBJ1-6): DAGVTQSPTHLIKTRGQQVTLRCSPKSGHDTVSWYQQALGQGPQFIFQYYEEEERQRGNFPDRFSGHQFPNYSSELNVNALLLGDSALYLCASSHRQGFNPLHFGNGTRLTVT.